These 8 T cell receptor beta chains originate from one sample sequenced in a study of T cells in Graves' hyperthyroidism and ophthalmopathy. Authors of the study amplified TCR beta CDR3 regions from RNA transcripts. A first-round RT-PCR of the TCR CDR3 used the HTBI primer set. In TCRdb, the multiplex PCR reads were re-called with MiXCR into one record per CDR3 protein. Here the sample spans 550,000 to 800,000 distinct CDR3 sequences, approximately 15% being singletons. Sequenced sample: blood. These receptors came from a man in his fifties or sixties with Graves' hyperthyroidism.

This clonotype appeared many times. The chain couples TRBV7-9 to TRBJ2-3; 8 bases map to TRBD2. The CDR3 loop spans 16 amino acids. CDR1 is SEHNR, CDR2 FQNEAQ, per germline (reference sequence). J lost 3 bases, V lost 4 bases, and 9 bases had no gene match. This CDR3 is CASSSPLERETDTQYF. The CDR3 nucleotides read TGTGCCAGCAGCTCCCCGTTGGAGCGGGAGACAGATACGCAGTATTTT.

The chain joins TRBV4-3 to TRBJ2-3, with TRBD2 matching over 7 bases. Germline loops: CDR1 LGHNA, CDR2 YSLEER. The CDR3 length is 15 residues. V gave up 1 base and J gave up 5 bases; unmatched junction bases: 6. In DNA, the CDR3 is TGCGCCAGCAGCCAAGCTCTAGCGGAGGGAGATACGCAGTATTTT. Encoded protein: CASSQALAEGDTQYF.

This clonotype was seen a handful of times. V gene TRBV29-1 combines with J gene TRBJ2-1; 8 nucleotides agree with TRBD2. The CDR3 covers 13 residues. Germline CDR1 reads SQVTM; CDR2 reads ANQGSEA. J lost 6 bases, V lost 6 bases, and 7 bases had no gene match. CDR3 nucleotides: TGCAGCGTAGCGGGAGTGGGGGGCAATGAGCAGTTCTTC. The encoded protein is CSVAGVGGNEQFF.

This clonotype was seen many times. The rearrangement joins TRBV11-3 to TRBJ2-1, with TRBD2 matching over 13 bases. The germline V gene has CDR1 SGHNT and CDR2 YENEEA. The CDR3 sequence is 16 residues long. V shed 5 bases and J 9 bases; nucleotides not matched to a gene: 10. The CDR3 DNA follows: TGTGCCAGCAGCGAACTAGCGGGAGGGAGGGTAGGTGAGCAGTTCTTC. This gives the protein CASSELAGGRVGEQFF.

This clonotype was counted many times. V and J are TRBV9 and TRBJ1-3; D is possibly TRBD1 (5 bases). CDR1 and CDR2 from the germline V gene are SGDLS and YYNGEE. CDR3 length: 14 amino acids. Trimming took 0 bases from V and 2 from J, leaving 6 bases between them. CDR3 amino acids: CASSVAGTGNTIYF. In DNA, the CDR3 is TGTGCCAGCAGCGTAGCAGGGACTGGAAACACCATATATTTT.

The chain carries TRBV2 and TRBJ2-2, with D uncertain. The CDR3 spans 15 residues. Germline V gives CDR1 SNHLY, CDR2 FYNNEI. V lost 4 bases and J lost 1, with 10 bases in between. The CDR3 protein is CASSADWENTGELFF. CDR3 DNA: TGTGCCAGCAGTGCTGACTGGGAGAACACCGGGGAGCTGTTTTTT. The full variable domain, rest sourced from reference TRBV2 and TRBJ2-2, is EPEVTQTPSHQVTQMGQEVILRCVPISNHLYFYWYRQILGQKVEFLVSFYNNEISEKSEIFDDQFSVERPDGSNFTLKIRSTKLEDSAMYFCASSADWENTGELFFGEGSRLTVL.

This clonotype was seen many times. The rearrangement joins TRBV28 to TRBJ2-7; TRBD2 aligns across 10 bases. V shed 5 bases and J 2 bases; nucleotides not matched to a gene: 6. Germline CDR1 MDHEN, CDR2 SYDVKM. The CDR3 length is 15 residues. The CDR3 nucleotides are TGTGCCAGCAGTAATAGCGGGAGGCCTCCCTACGAGCAGTACTTC. It codes for CASSNSGRPPYEQYF.

This chain joins TRBV5-1 and TRBJ1-1; D not resolved. Germline values: CDR1 SGHRS, CDR2 YFSETQ. V gave up 0 bases and J gave up 0 bases, with 9 bases separating them. This CDR3 is 15 amino acids long. This chain's CDR3 is CASSLASAVNTEAFF. Here the CDR3 DNA reads TGCGCCAGCAGCTTGGCTAGTGCGGTGAACACTGAAGCTTTCTTT.